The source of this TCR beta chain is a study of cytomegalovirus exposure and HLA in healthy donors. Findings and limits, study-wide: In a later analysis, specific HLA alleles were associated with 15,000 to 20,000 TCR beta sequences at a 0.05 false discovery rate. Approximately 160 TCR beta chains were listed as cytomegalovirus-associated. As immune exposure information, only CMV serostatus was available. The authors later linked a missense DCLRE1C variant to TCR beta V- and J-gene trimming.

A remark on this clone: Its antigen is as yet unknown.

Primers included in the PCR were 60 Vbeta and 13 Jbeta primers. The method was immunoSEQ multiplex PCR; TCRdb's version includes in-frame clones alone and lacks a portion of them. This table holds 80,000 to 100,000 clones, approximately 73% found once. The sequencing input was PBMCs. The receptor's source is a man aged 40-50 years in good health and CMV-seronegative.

CDR3 sequence reads: CASSGDTGSSSDTQYF. CDR3 DNA sequence: TGCGCCAGCAGCGGGGACACGGGGTCCTCTTCGGATACGCAGTATTTT. The chain is built from TRBV5-1 and TRBJ2-3; possible D gene TRBD1, 6 bases. The CDR3 runs 16 residues. Germline assignment: CDR1 SGHRS and CDR2 YFSETQ. V lost 4 bases and J 6 bases, leaving 21 bases between the germline ends.